The TCR beta chain described here comes from a study of T cell repertoires in cytomegalovirus infection. Study-level information: Indications came from public TCR beta signatures; they pointed to CMV infection and to a matching HLA type.

This clonotype was seen at least ten times. The CDR3 has 14 residues. Germline V gene lookup returns CDR1 SGHTA and CDR2 FQGNSA. Trimming shortened V by 0 bases and J by 3 bases, and 5 bases separated the two germline ends. TCRdb fed the reads into MiXCR, producing one record per CDR3 protein. Counted here are under 200,000 distinct CDR3 sequences, approximately 9.6% occurring once; the ten biggest clones make up approximately 4.3%. This sequence was found in a human donor in good health (CMV status not recorded). Some clones in this sample may be carry-over from other donors' samples. Specimen: PBMCs. The rearrangement joins TRBV7-2 to TRBJ2-2; D is uncertain. CDR3 protein: CASSLATDTGELFF. CDR3 nucleotide sequence: TGTGCCAGCAGCTTAGCTACGGACACCGGGGAGCTGTTTTTT.